This T cell receptor beta chain was captured by sequencing in a study of T cell responses to AZD1222 COVID-19 vaccine. Notes on the study in general: Increases in Spike-specific TCR breadth and depth were seen after two AZD1222 doses. Mapped onto spike, vaccine-associated CD4 TCRs spanned it and were dominant at 160-218 and 743-854. Repertoire samples came only from after the peak T cell response.

A remark on this clone: No antigen is known for it.

Profiled with immunoSEQ multiplex PCR; TCRdb holds only in-frame clones, not every one. The sample records 90,000 to 120,000 clones, around 87% being singletons. The sequencing here drew on peripheral blood, taken on day 0 of AZD1222 vaccination. The TCR was taken from an adult in good health.

The CDR3 DNA sequence: TGTGCCAGCAGCCGAGACCTACTCTCTGGAAACACCATATATTTT. Its translation: CASSRDLLSGNTIYF. The chain has TRBV3-1 (or the pseudogene TRBV3-2) and TRBJ1-3; D not resolved. This CDR3 contains 15 residues. In germline, CDR1 is LGHDT, CDR2 YNNKEL (reference sequence). The V and J ends lost 4 bases and 0 bases respectively, with 10 bases between them.